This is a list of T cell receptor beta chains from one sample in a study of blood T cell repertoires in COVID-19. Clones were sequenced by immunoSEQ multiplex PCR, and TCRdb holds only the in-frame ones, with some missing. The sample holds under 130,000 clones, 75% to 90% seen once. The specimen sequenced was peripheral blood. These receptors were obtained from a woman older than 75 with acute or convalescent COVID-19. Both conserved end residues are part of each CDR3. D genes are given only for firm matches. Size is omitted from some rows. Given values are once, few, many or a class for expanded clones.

CDR3: CASSQTSYEQYF
DNA: TGTGCCAGCAGCCAGACAAGCTACGAGCAGTACTTC
V: TRBV12-3/TRBV12-4
size: once
length: 12
D: .
J: TRBJ2-7

CDR3: CASSLSQGLAYEQYF
DNA: TGTGCCAGCAGTTTATCCCAGGGGTTAGCCTACGAGCAGTACTTC
V: TRBV27
size: .
length: 15
D: .
J: TRBJ2-7

CDR3: CSVDPTGNTEAFF
DNA: TGCAGCGTTGACCCGACAGGGAACACTGAAGCTTTCTTT
V: TRBV29-1
size: .
length: 13
D: .
J: TRBJ1-1

CDR3: CASSWGTGITYEQYF
DNA: TGTGCCAGCAGTTGGGGGACAGGGATTACCTACGAGCAGTACTTC
V: TRBV6-5
size: once
length: 15
D: TRBD1
J: TRBJ2-7

CDR3: CATGQGPQYGYTF
DNA: TGTGCCACAGGACAAGGTCCCCAGTATGGCTACACCTTC
V: TRBV10-3
size: once
length: 13
D: .
J: TRBJ1-2

CDR3: CATSDFDRNYGYTF
DNA: TGTGCCACCAGTGATTTCGACAGGAACTATGGCTACACCTTC
V: TRBV24-1
size: .
length: 14
D: .
J: TRBJ1-2

CDR3: CASSLGNSALHF
DNA: TGTGCCAGCAGCTTAGGTAACTCCGCCCTCCACTTT
V: TRBV7-9
size: once
length: 12
D: .
J: TRBJ1-6

CDR3: CASSVMRGSVQYF
DNA: TGTGCCAGCAGTGTAATGCGGGGTAGCGTGCAGTACTTC
V: TRBV25-1
size: .
length: 13
D: .
J: TRBJ2-7

CDR3: CASSPRQGGYEQYF
DNA: TGTGCCAGCAGCCCCCGACAGGGGGGCTACGAGCAGTACTTC
V: TRBV9
size: .
length: 14
D: TRBD1
J: TRBJ2-7

CDR3: CASSKRRTTNYGYTF
DNA: TGTGCCAGCAGCAAAAGACGGACAACCAACTATGGCTACACCTTC
V: TRBV21-1
size: .
length: 15
D: .
J: TRBJ1-2

CDR3: CASSKGMNTEAFF
DNA: TGTGCCAGCAGCAAGGGGATGAACACTGAAGCTTTCTTT
V: TRBV6-5
size: .
length: 13
D: .
J: TRBJ1-1

CDR3: CASSSGDYGYTF
DNA: TGTGCCAGCAGTTCAGGGGACTATGGCTACACCTTC
V: TRBV12-3/TRBV12-4
size: .
length: 12
D: .
J: TRBJ1-2

CDR3: CASSSLDRENQPQHF
DNA: TGTGCCAGCAGTTCTCTGGACAGGGAAAATCAGCCCCAGCATTTT
V: TRBV28
size: .
length: 15
D: TRBD1
J: TRBJ1-5

CDR3: CASSSVLAGELFF
DNA: TGTGCCAGCAGCTCCGTGCTAGCTGGGGAGCTGTTTTTT
V: TRBV9
size: .
length: 13
D: .
J: TRBJ2-2

CDR3: CASRETGPPLYNEQFF
DNA: TGCGCCAGCAGAGAGACAGGCCCTCCTCTCTACAATGAGCAGTTCTTC
V: TRBV10-2
size: .
length: 16
D: .
J: TRBJ2-1

CDR3: CASSLGDSLNQPQHF
DNA: TGTGCCAGCAGCTTAGGGGACAGTCTCAATCAGCCCCAGCATTTT
V: TRBV7-2
size: .
length: 15
D: TRBD1
J: TRBJ1-5

CDR3: CASSRAAGGRAGELFF
DNA: TGTGCCAGCAGCCGGGCAGCGGGGGGACGGGCCGGGGAGCTGTTTTTT
V: TRBV3-1/TRBV3-2
size: once
length: 16
D: TRBD2
J: TRBJ2-2

CDR3: CASKGPRVNTEAFF
DNA: TGTGCCAGCAAGGGGCCCAGGGTGAACACTGAAGCTTTCTTT
V: TRBV11-2
size: .
length: 14
D: .
J: TRBJ1-1

CDR3: CASSTSGGYNEQFF
DNA: TGTGCCAGCAGCACAAGCGGGGGGTACAATGAGCAGTTCTTC
V: TRBV9
size: .
length: 14
D: TRBD2
J: TRBJ2-1

CDR3: CASSIDRQGAAGTGELFF
DNA: TGTGCCAGTAGTATAGATCGTCAAGGAGCTGCGGGCACCGGGGAGCTGTTTTTT
V: TRBV19
size: .
length: 18
D: .
J: TRBJ2-2